This entry lists 12 T cell receptor beta chains sequenced from one sample in a study of molecular identifiers for immune sequencing clone quantification. MiXCR, applied by TCRdb to the PCR reads, yields one record per CDR3 protein. The repertoire holds a few hundred thousand distinct CDR3 sequences, approximately 25% seen once, with around 0.76% in the top ten. Sequenced input: naive CD8+ T cells from blood, with Jurkat cell RNA spiked in. Indicated subset: FACS-sorted CD8+CD4-CCR7+CD45RA+ naive T cells. The origin of the receptors is a human donor in good health. Some libraries in this study had Jurkat cell RNA spiked in.

In nucleotides, the CDR3 is TGTGCCAGCAGTTTTCATCCGGGACGTTTGAACACTGAAGCTTTCTTT. The encoded protein is CASSFHPGRLNTEAFF. J is TRBJ1-1 and V is TRBV12-3 or TRBV12-4, with D maybe TRBD1 (5 bases). Trimming left V 3 bases short and J 0 bases short, with 14 bases between. The CDR3 consists of 16 residues.

This clonotype occurred a few times. V gene TRBV6-5 combines with J gene TRBJ1-4, with D unclear. Germline V gene data show CDR1 as MNHEY and CDR2 as SVGAGI. V lost 0 bases, J lost 8 bases, and 16 bases lay in between. The CDR3 totals 16 residues. CDR3 residues: CASSYSINALREKLFF. The CDR3 region has the DNA TGTGCCAGCAGTTACTCGATTAATGCCCTGCGGGAAAAACTGTTTTTT.

In its sample, this clonotype was seen a few times. The chain uses TRBV7-8 and TRBJ2-5, with TRBD2 matching over 12 bases. The CDR3 runs to 16 residues. V trimming: 5 bases; J trimming: 1 base; junction bases outside the gene matches: 5. From germline, CDR1 is SGHVS and CDR2 FQNEAQ. This chain's CDR3 is CASSQTLAGGQETQYF. CDR3 DNA: TGTGCCAGCAGCCAAACACTAGCGGGGGGCCAAGAGACCCAGTACTTC.

J is TRBJ2-2 and V is TRBV5-1; D not resolved. This CDR3 spans 13 amino acids. V was clipped by 4 bases and J by 7 bases, with 11 bases between them. The germline gives CDR1 SGHRS, CDR2 YFSETQ. The CDR3 reads CASSDARSGELFF. The CDR3 DNA reads as TGCGCCAGCAGCGACGCCAGAAGCGGGGAGCTGTTTTTT.

Of note for this clonotype: A read error may produce the germline difference seen at one junction end. The J gene is TRBJ2-7, the V gene TRBV6-5; D is perhaps TRBD2 (5 bases). This CDR3 is built from 13 residues. Germline CDR1 is MNHEY and CDR2 is SVGAGI. The CDR3 sequence is CASRSGNSYEQYF. DNA for the CDR3: TGCGCCAGTAGGTCGGGAAACTCCTACGAGCAGTACTTC.

Concerning this clonotype itself: At one boundary the junction diverges from the germline segment, which might be a read error. V usage is TRBV7-9 and J usage is TRBJ2-7, with TRBD2 matching 7 bases. CDR3 size: 16 residues. The V gene's germline CDR1 is SEHNR and CDR2 FQNEAQ (reference sequence). CDR3 bases: TGTGCCAGCAGCTTAACCGGACTAGGACGCTCTCACGAGCAGCACTTC. Its translation: CASSLTGLGRSHEQHF.

This clonotype has a handful of counts. The genes are TRBV4-1 and TRBJ2-1; D is unclear. CDR3 length: 13 amino acids. Per germline, CDR1 MGHRA and CDR2 YSYEKL. V was trimmed by 1 base and J by 5 bases, leaving 6 bases between them. The CDR3 is CASSQVPDNEQFF. In nucleotides, the CDR3 is TGCGCCAGCAGCCAAGTCCCAGACAATGAGCAGTTCTTC.

The chain uses TRBV20-1 and TRBJ2-7, with a weak D call TRBD1 (6 bases). Germline lookup yields CDR1 DFQATT and CDR2 SNEGSKA (reference sequence). The CDR3 totals 13 residues. The CDR3 loop is CSANREWTCEQYF. The CDR3 coding sequence is TGCAGCGCAAACAGGGAGTGGACCTGCGAGCAGTACTTC.

The chain couples TRBV7-6 to TRBJ2-7; D gene unclear. Deletions cut 2 bases from V and 0 bases from J, with 8 bases between. CDR1 is SGHVS, CDR2 FNYEAQ, per germline. This CDR3 is 14 amino acids long. Here the CDR3 reads CASSLLELSYEQYF. DNA for the CDR3: TGTGCCAGCAGCTTATTGGAGCTCTCCTACGAGCAGTACTTC.

The sample holds a few counts of this clonotype. This chain uses TRBV19 with TRBJ1-5; no clear D. This CDR3 region has 15 residues. V lost 3 bases and J 2 bases, leaving 11 bases between the germline ends. CDR1 LNHDA and CDR2 SQIVND come from the germline V gene (reference sequence). The CDR3 reads CASSIFWAGNQPQHF. CDR3 DNA sequence: TGTGCCAGTAGTATTTTTTGGGCGGGCAATCAGCCCCAGCATTTT.

The chain is built from TRBV19 and TRBJ1-1; D remains ambiguous. Germline V gene lookup returns CDR1 LNHDA and CDR2 SQIVND (reference sequence). The CDR3 sequence is 12 residues long. The germline V and J ends were trimmed by 6 bases and 5 bases, with 10 bases remaining between them. CDR3 sequence reads: CASRKGMTEAFF. In nucleotides, the CDR3 is TGTGCCAGTAGGAAAGGGATGACTGAAGCTTTCTTT.

This clonotype has at least ten counts. This rearrangement joins TRBV5-1 to TRBJ2-5, with 8 bases lining up with TRBD1. The CDR3 totals 15 residues. J was trimmed by 5 bases and V by 0 bases; bases with no gene match: 6. Germline V gene data show CDR1 as SGHRS and CDR2 as YFSETQ. The CDR3 nucleotides read TGCGCCAGCAGCTTGGAGCAGGGGGCCGGGGAGACCCAGTACTTC. Protein sequence: CASSLEQGAGETQYF.